This T cell receptor beta chain is from a study of T-cell reconstitution after alpha-beta-depleted transplantation in children. Findings and caveats of the study: Reports say that about two months after transplant, the alpha-beta T cells came out of several hundred graft clones that had expanded. TCRbeta diversity was high at day 60 in some patients (a result of surviving recipient T cells and thymic progenitors). One year after transplant, T-cell counts and diversity came mostly from newly produced T cells.

The TCRbeta library incorporated unique molecular identifiers. One entry per CDR3 protein, called by TCRdb with MiXCR from the PCR reads. The top ten hold approximately 7% of the sample, which has approximately 300,000 distinct CDR3 sequences, around 10% seen once. From germline, CDR1 is GTSNPN and CDR2 SVGIG (reference sequence). The CDR3 has 13 amino acids. With 4 bases removed from V and 5 bases from J, the gap between germline ends came to 15 bases. To note about this clonotype: Its antigen is not known.

V gene TRBV30 combines with J gene TRBJ2-7; no reliable D call. The input for sequencing was PBMCs, taken before TCRalphabeta/CD19-depleted stem cell transplant. The TCR was taken from a boy under two years old with acute myeloid leukemia, due to receive a stem cell transplant. CDR3 coding DNA: TGTGCCTGGAAGGAAGGGAATGGGAACGAGCAGTACTTC. It translates to CAWKEGNGNEQYF.